Following are 28 T cell receptor beta chains from one sample sequenced in a study of T cell changes during pregnancy in multiple sclerosis. Sequenced by immunoSEQ multiplex PCR; TCRdb stores in-frame clones only, minus some. The table shows 60,000 or so clones, with roughly 90% occurring only once. The sequences come from peripheral blood, collected before pregnancy. These receptors were taken from a female donor with multiple sclerosis, enrolled in a pregnancy study.

The CDR3 DNA reads TGTGCCAGCAGTTTAGGGGTAAGGGGGCCAAGGACCTACAATGAGCAGTTCTTC. It is translated as CASSLGVRGPRTYNEQFF. The rearrangement links TRBV27 to TRBJ2-1; 7 bases map to TRBD1. The CDR3 extends over 18 amino acids. Germline trimming cut 2 bases from V and 2 bases from J; bases unmatched to any gene: 12. Looked up from germline, CDR1 is MNHEY and CDR2 is SMNVEV (reference sequence).

The rearrangement joins TRBV5-8 to TRBJ1-2; 8 positions match TRBD1. The V and J ends lost 4 bases and 4 bases, in that order; junction bases with no gene match: 9. The length of the CDR3 is 15 residues. Germline values: CDR1 SGHTS, CDR2 YDEGEE. The CDR3 DNA follows: TGTGCCAGCAGCCATTCGACAGGGGATTCCTATGGCTACACCTTC. This encodes CASSHSTGDSYGYTF.

V is TRBV30 and J is TRBJ1-2; tentatively, D is TRBD1 (6 bases). Per the germline V gene, CDR1 is GTSNPN and CDR2 is SVGIG (reference sequence). V was trimmed by 0 bases and J by 5 bases, leaving 16 bases between them. The CDR3 is made up of 15 amino acids. Written as DNA, the CDR3 is TGTGCCTGGAGTGTAACGCCAGGGGAATTATATGGCTACACCTTC. Translated, it gives CAWSVTPGELYGYTF.

The chain recombines TRBV19 with TRBJ1-6, with D maybe TRBD1 (6 bases). This CDR3 contains 12 residues. Germline assignment: CDR1 LNHDA and CDR2 SQIVND (reference sequence). V was trimmed by 7 bases and J by 8 bases, leaving 9 bases between them. The CDR3 sequence: CASTSGDSPLHF. CDR3 nucleotide sequence: TGTGCCAGTACCTCAGGGGATTCACCCCTCCACTTT.

The chain recombines TRBV9 with TRBJ2-1; a possible D gene is TRBD1 (5 bases). This CDR3 has 15 residues. V shed 0 bases and J shed 5 bases, with 12 bases lying between them. In germline, CDR1 is SGDLS, CDR2 YYNGEE. In DNA form, the CDR3 reads TGTGCCAGCAGCGTAGGGTTGTGGGGCGACAATGAGCAGTTCTTC. Translated: CASSVGLWGDNEQFF.

This chain uses TRBV10-1 with TRBJ2-7; 7 positions match TRBD1. The CDR3 is made up of 13 amino acids. J was trimmed by 4 bases and V by 5 bases; bases with no gene match: 5. CDR1 WNHNN and CDR2 SYGVQD come from the germline V gene (reference sequence). In DNA, the CDR3 is TGCGCCAGCAGTAAAGCAGGGGGATACGAGCAGTACTTC. Translation: CASSKAGGYEQYF.

The chain is built from TRBV29-1 and TRBJ1-2; D remains unclear. CDR3 length: 11 amino acids. The germline gives CDR1 SQVTM, CDR2 ANQGSEA. The V end lost 6 bases, the J end lost 8 bases, and 13 bases lay between the germline ends. The CDR3 DNA follows: TGCAGCGTGTACGTAAGTGGCGGCTACACCTTC. Amino acid sequence: CSVYVSGGYTF.

This chain links TRBV21-1 with TRBJ2-1; TRBD2, the D gene given by the table, was not confirmed from the DNA. TRBV21-1 is given as a pseudogene. The CDR3 totals 17 residues. The CDR3 here is CASSRPGASGGAGEQFF. The CDR3 bases are TGTGCCAGCAGCAGACCCGGGGCTAGCGGGGGGGCGGGTGAGCAGTTCTTC.

J is TRBJ1-4 and V is TRBV5-8; weak D call: TRBD1 (5 bases). Trimming took off 7 bases at V and 5 bases at J, with 12 bases between the two ends. CDR3 length equals 13 residues. Germline V lookup: CDR1 SGHTS, CDR2 YDEGEE. The CDR3 bases are TGTGCCAGCCGGAGGGGAGGAAATGAAAAACTGTTTTTT. It codes for CASRRGGNEKLFF.

V and J are TRBV4-2 and TRBJ2-7; D perhaps matches TRBD1 (6 bases). The CDR3 contains 14 residues. Trimming removed 1 base from V and 3 bases from J, with 10 bases in between. Germline V gene data show CDR1 as LGHNA and CDR2 as YNFKEQ. The CDR3 sequence: CASSQGQGHYEQYF. The CDR3 nucleotides are TGTGCCAGCAGCCAAGGGCAGGGACACTACGAGCAGTACTTC.

The gene calls are TRBV9 and TRBJ2-1; D might be TRBD2 (5 bases). This CDR3 is built from 18 residues. CDR1 and CDR2 from the germline V gene are SGDLS and YYNGEE. Trimming pared 0 bases from V and 4 bases from J, leaving 20 bases between. CDR3 in DNA: TGTGCCAGCAGCGTAGCTGCGGTTCTGGCCGGAGGATACAATGAGCAGTTCTTC. Translating it yields CASSVAAVLAGGYNEQFF.

The V and J genes are TRBV7-6 and TRBJ1-6, with 8 positions matching TRBD1. Germline V gene data show CDR1 as SGHVS and CDR2 as FNYEAQ. The CDR3 runs 15 residues. V shed 5 bases, J shed 7 bases, and the junction held 7 bases outside the gene matches. The CDR3 nucleotides read TGTGCCAGCAGCCCGACCAGGGGGCCAAATTCACCCCTCCACTTT. Translated: CASSPTRGPNSPLHF.

This clone has only one observation. The rearrangement links TRBV6-1 to TRBJ2-3, with D perhaps matching TRBD2 (5 bases). The CDR3 extends over 12 amino acids. Trimming shortened V by 4 bases and J by 6 bases, and 8 bases separated the two germline ends. Germline CDR1 is MNHNS and CDR2 is SASEGT. The CDR3 loop is CASSVERDTQYF. For the CDR3, the DNA is TGTGCCAGCAGTGTTGAGCGGGATACGCAGTATTTT.

This chain links TRBV7-8 with TRBJ2-7; 8 nucleotides line up with TRBD1. The trim removed 6 bases at V and 1 base at J, leaving 5 bases unmatched. Germline-derived CDR1 and CDR2 are SGHVS and FQNEAQ. The CDR3 is 14 amino acids. In DNA form, the CDR3 reads TGTGCCAGCAGTCTCCGACAGGGGTCCTACGAGCAGTACTTC. Translation gives CASSLRQGSYEQYF.

This sequence joins TRBV4-2 and TRBJ2-5, with TRBD2 matching 10 bases. J was trimmed by 3 bases and V by 6 bases; bases with no gene match: 10. The CDR3 covers 16 residues. CDR1 is LGHNA and CDR2 is YNFKEQ in the germline V gene. The CDR3 loop reads CASRKRATSGEETQYF. CDR3 sequence (DNA): TGTGCCAGCAGGAAAAGGGCAACTAGCGGGGAAGAGACCCAGTACTTC.

The chain links TRBV9 to TRBJ2-7; maybe TRBD2 (7 bases). This CDR3 comprises 14 residues. CDR1 is SGDLS and CDR2 is YYNGEE in the germline V gene. V dropped 6 bases and J dropped 7 bases, with 20 bases sitting between them. The CDR3, as DNA: TGTGCCAGCAACAATCAAGCGGGGCAGGGGGAGCAGTACTTC. Translation: CASNNQAGQGEQYF.

The rearrangement uses TRBV2 and TRBJ1-2; 12 nucleotides match TRBD1. Trimming removed 6 bases from V and 8 bases from J; junction bases left unmatched: 7. Germline V lookup: CDR1 SNHLY, CDR2 FYNNEI. The CDR3 has 14 residues. The CDR3 DNA is TGTGCCAGCAGGGGGGACAGGGGGCAAGGCGGCTACACCTTC. This codes for CASRGDRGQGGYTF.

This clone came up a few times. V usage is TRBV7-9 and J usage is TRBJ1-3; D unresolved. Per germline, CDR1 SEHNR and CDR2 FQNEAQ (reference sequence). Trimming removed 0 bases from V and 3 bases from J, with 9 bases in between. This CDR3 is built from 15 residues. CDR3 in DNA: TGTGCCAGCAGCTTAGCGGCCGGGGATGGAAACACCATATATTTT. Encoded protein: CASSLAAGDGNTIYF.

V usage is TRBV2 and J usage is TRBJ1-2; TRBD1 is a possible D gene (6 bases). This CDR3 has 13 amino acids. The germline gives CDR1 SNHLY, CDR2 FYNNEI. The V and J ends lost 7 bases and 8 bases respectively, with 17 bases between them. The CDR3 region is CASNPRGAEGYTF. The CDR3 region has the DNA TGTGCCAGCAACCCCCGGGGGGCGGAAGGCTACACCTTC.

The CDR3 spells CASSPGQEFYEQYF. In DNA form, the CDR3 reads TGTGCCAGCAGCCCCGGACAGGAATTCTACGAGCAGTACTTC. The chain joins TRBV5-8 to TRBJ2-7; 7 bases are shared with TRBD1. The CDR3 length is 14 residues. Germline-derived CDR1 and CDR2 are SGHTS and YDEGEE. The ends lost 4 bases at V and 3 bases at J; junction bases unmatched: 7.

The genes are TRBV15 and TRBJ2-1; possibly TRBD1 for D (6 bases). Looked up from germline, CDR1 is LNHNV and CDR2 is YYDKDF (reference sequence). V lost 5 bases and J 5 bases, leaving 19 bases between the germline ends. CDR3 length: 16 residues. The CDR3 sequence is CATSLHPGQGNNEQFF. For the CDR3, the DNA is TGTGCCACCAGCTTACATCCGGGCCAGGGGAACAATGAGCAGTTCTTC. The full variable domain, its missing parts supplied by reference TRBV15 and TRBJ2-1, is DAMVIQNPRYQVTQFGKPVTLSCSQTLNHNVMYWYQQKSSQAPKLLFHYYDKDFNNEADTPDNFQSRRPNTSFCFLDIRSPGLGDTAMYLCATSLHPGQGNNEQFFGPGTRLTVL.

This sequence joins TRBV11-2 and TRBJ1-1; a possible D gene is TRBD1 (5 bases). V was shortened by 5 bases and J by 1 base, with 17 bases between the two germline ends. Germline V gene sequence: CDR1 SGHAT, CDR2 FQNNGV. The CDR3 has 16 amino acids. The CDR3 sequence: CASSQAGIGTNTEAFF. DNA of the CDR3: TGTGCCAGCAGCCAGGCGGGAATAGGGACGAACACTGAAGCTTTCTTT. Variable domain in full (rest from reference TRBV11-2 and TRBJ1-1): EAGVAQSPRYKIIEKRQSVAFWCNPISGHATLYWYQQILGQGPKLLIQFQNNGVVDDSQLPKDRFSAERLKGVDSTLKIQPAKLEDSAVYLCASSQAGIGTNTEAFFGQGTRLTVV.

The rearrangement uses TRBV7-3 and TRBJ2-3, with 8 bases aligning to TRBD2. The germline V gene has CDR1 SGHTA and CDR2 FQGTGA. The CDR3 has 16 residues. The V and J ends lost 1 base and 4 bases, in that order; junction bases with no gene match: 7. The CDR3 region has the DNA TGTGCCAGCAGCTTAAAGGTCGGGGGGGTCCCAGATACGCAGTATTTT. Protein: CASSLKVGGVPDTQYF.

The rearrangement joins TRBV7-2 to TRBJ1-2; TRBD1 is a possible D gene (5 bases). Germline CDR1 and CDR2: SGHTA and FQGNSA. CDR3 length equals 12 residues. Trimming took off 5 bases at V and 7 bases at J, with 11 bases between the two ends. CDR3 amino acids: CASSQEGFGYTF. CDR3 bases: TGTGCCAGCAGCCAGGAGGGGTTTGGCTACACCTTC.

The chain has TRBV5-8 and TRBJ1-4; 10 positions match TRBD1. The trim removed 3 bases at V and 8 bases at J, leaving 10 bases unmatched. Per germline, CDR1 SGHTS and CDR2 YDEGEE. The CDR3 sequence is 16 residues long. The DNA of the CDR3 is TGTGCCAGCAGCTCTGAATCCGGGACAGGGGTCGAAAAACTGTTTTTT. Amino acids: CASSSESGTGVEKLFF.

The chain is built from TRBV2 and TRBJ1-2; perhaps TRBD1 as D (5 bases). The CDR3 spans 13 residues. The V end was cut by 3 bases, the J end by 7 bases, with 12 bases between. CDR1 is SNHLY and CDR2 is FYNNEI in the germline V gene. The CDR3, as DNA: TGTGCCAGCAGTGAGTTCAGGGAAGTTGGCTACACCTTC. It specifies CASSEFREVGYTF. The whole variable domain, filled in from reference TRBV2 and TRBJ1-2, reads EPEVTQTPSHQVTQMGQEVILRCVPISNHLYFYWYRQILGQKVEFLVSFYNNEISEKSEIFDDQFSVERPDGSNFTLKIRSTKLEDSAMYFCASSEFREVGYTFGSGTRLTVV.

This chain links TRBV5-5 with TRBJ2-3; 8 bases align to TRBD2. The trim removed 1 base at V and 4 bases at J, leaving 8 bases unmatched. Germline CDR1 is SGHKS and CDR2 is YYEKEE (reference sequence). This CDR3 is 16 amino acids long. This CDR3 reads CASSLYRGGGADTQYF. In DNA form, the CDR3 reads TGTGCCAGCAGCTTGTACCGGGGGGGCGGGGCAGATACGCAGTATTTT.

The sample holds one count of this clone. The genes are TRBV14 and TRBJ1-2; 7 nucleotides agree with TRBD1. V was clipped by 3 bases and J by 5 bases; unmatched bases: 9. CDR3 length: 15 amino acids. Per germline, CDR1 SGHDN and CDR2 FVKESK. Here the CDR3 DNA reads TGTGCCAGCAGCCAGGGGACAGCGGTTGGGTATGGCTACACCTTC. This codes for CASSQGTAVGYGYTF.